The TCR beta chain described here comes from a study of cytomegalovirus exposure and HLA in healthy donors. Trimming stripped 5 bases from V and 0 bases from J, with 17 bases between. CDR3 length equals 16 residues. From germline, CDR1 is LNHDA and CDR2 SQIVND (reference sequence). PCR involved 60 Vbeta and 13 Jbeta primers. Under the authors' procedure: The authors later counted roughly 76 million unique TCR beta chains, some 12 million of them shared. Produced via immunoSEQ multiplex PCR; TCRdb's table is partial and in-frame only. The D gene and trimming were derived from the DNA, and the V and J assignments and clone size from that table. The table for this sample gives under 200,000 clones.

The chain employs TRBV19 and TRBJ2-7; tentatively, D is TRBD1 (6 bases). Sample: PBMCs. The sequence was obtained from a man aged 25 to 45 in good health and CMV-seronegative. CDR3 DNA: TGTGCCAGTAGTCCCAATCACAGGGTTCACTCCTACGAGCAGTACTTC. Translating gives CASSPNHRVHSYEQYF.